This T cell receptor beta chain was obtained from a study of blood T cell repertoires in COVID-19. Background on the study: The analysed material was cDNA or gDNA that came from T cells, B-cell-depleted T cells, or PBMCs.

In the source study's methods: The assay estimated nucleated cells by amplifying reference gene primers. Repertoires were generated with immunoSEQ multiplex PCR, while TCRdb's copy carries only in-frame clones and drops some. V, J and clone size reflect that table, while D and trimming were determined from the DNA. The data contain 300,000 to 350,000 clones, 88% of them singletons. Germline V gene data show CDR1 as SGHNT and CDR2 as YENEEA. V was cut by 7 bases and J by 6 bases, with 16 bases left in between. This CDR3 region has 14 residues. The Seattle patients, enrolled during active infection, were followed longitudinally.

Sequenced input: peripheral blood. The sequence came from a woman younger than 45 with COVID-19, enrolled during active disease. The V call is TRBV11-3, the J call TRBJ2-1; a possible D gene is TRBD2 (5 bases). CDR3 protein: CASKAEAGSNEQFF. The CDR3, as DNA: TGTGCCAGCAAAGCGGAGGCGGGTTCCAATGAGCAGTTCTTC.